This T cell receptor (beta chain) was recorded in a study of T cells in localized non-small cell lung cancer. Repertoires were generated with immunoSEQ multiplex PCR, while TCRdb's copy carries only in-frame clones and drops some. The sample holds about 82,000 clones, roughly 80% seen once. The germline V gene has CDR1 MDHEN and CDR2 SYDVKM. The V gene end was trimmed by 8 bases and the J gene end by 0 bases; junction bases not matched to a gene: 5. This CDR3 comprises 14 residues. The study's findings and limits: The study detected a median 57 of the top 100 tumor clones in adjacent lung.

In regard to this clone: The antigen remains unidentified.

The starting material was PBMCs, obtained before any cancer treatment. This TCR was recovered from a man aged 40 to 70 with stage II squamous cell lung carcinoma. The chain uses TRBV28 and TRBJ2-5; 8 nucleotides agree with TRBD2. CDR3 protein: CASFSGGYQETQYF. CDR3 nucleotides: TGTGCCAGCTTCAGCGGGGGTTACCAAGAGACCCAGTACTTC.